This TCR beta chain was recovered during a study of a mutant IDH1 vaccine in newly diagnosed glioma. Study overall: Vaccinations, eight in total, occurred in weeks 1, 3, 5, 7, 11, 15, 19, 23. Vaccination started 4-6 weeks after radiotherapy alone, or with temozolomide cycles. Males made up about 62% and females about 40% of treated patients, whose mean age was about 41 years.

As for this clone: Its antigen is as yet unknown.

Noted time point: week 11, during vaccination. A 20-mer mutant IDH1 peptide at 300 ug was injected subcutaneously with topical imiquimod. New WHO grade 3 or 4 astrocytomas that were IDH1-mutant and ATRX-lost occurred in the donors. The CDR3 loop spans 15 amino acids. The V gene's germline CDR1 is SNHLY and CDR2 FYNNEI. The V end was cut by 1 base, the J end by 0 bases, with 7 bases between. Sequenced by immunoSEQ multiplex PCR; TCRdb stores in-frame clones only, minus some. Counted here are roughly 120,000 clones, roughly 90% occurring once; the ten biggest clones make up roughly 0.55%. This chain links TRBV2 with TRBJ1-3, with unresolved D. This sequence was found in a woman between 50 and 59 years old with glioma. The source material was PBMCs, sampled from a glioma patient whose treatment included an IDH1 peptide vaccine. CDR3 loop: CASSEGQRSGNTIYF. Written as DNA, the CDR3 is TGTGCCAGCAGTGAAGGGCAGCGCTCTGGAAACACCATATATTTT.